This T cell receptor beta chain emerged from a study of blood T cell repertoires in COVID-19. Clones were read by immunoSEQ multiplex PCR, and TCRdb kept only the in-frame ones, dropping some. In the table there are 120,000 or so clones, around 90% of which are singletons. Trimming removed 5 bases from V and 4 bases from J; junction bases left unmatched: 5. CDR3 length equals 13 residues. In germline, CDR1 is SEHNR, CDR2 FQNEAQ (reference sequence). Sequencing was carried out using peripheral blood. This clonotype was sampled from a human donor in a cohort sampled during active COVID-19. This chain links TRBV7-9 with TRBJ2-7; 7 bases fit TRBD1. CDR3 amino acids: CASSLGQQYEQYF. As DNA, the CDR3 is TGTGCCAGCAGCCTGGGACAGCAGTACGAGCAGTACTTC.